The text below deals with one T cell receptor (beta chain). Its antigen remains unidentified. The CDR3 is cut off 3 residues early in the read; its end comes from the germline J gene. The sample originates from a study of Tregs in tolerant kidney transplant recipients. Turning to the study itself: Recipients received nonmyeloablative bone marrow transplants from related graft donors, with transient mixed chimerism.

Sequencing was performed with immunoSEQ multiplex PCR; in TCRdb, only in-frame clones are kept and a portion is missing. The table for this sample gives about 48,000 clones. This CDR3 is 16 amino acids long. From germline, CDR1 is MDHEN and CDR2 SYDVKM. J lost 3 bases, V lost 8 bases, and 12 bases had no gene match. Study findings and constraints: The most relevant donor-specific Treg TCRbeta repertoire apparently came from expansion with activated donor B cells. Antigen-driven expansion was suggested because donor-specific Tregs expanded more than all Tregs in tolerant patients.

Specimen: CD4+ T cells from blood, collected before the transplant. V usage is TRBV28 and J usage is TRBJ2-5; 10 bases fit TRBD2. This TCR was recovered from a human donor who received a combined kidney and bone marrow transplant. This chain's CDR3 is CASARGLAESEETQYF. The sequenced part of the CDR3 DNA is TGTGCCAGCGCAAGAGGACTAGCGGAGTCTGAAGAGACC.